This entry features one TCR beta chain sequence. As yet, its antigen is unknown. TCRdb keeps only in-frame clones here, not all; method: immunoSEQ multiplex PCR. This sample has 80,000 to 95,000 clones; about 92% occur once, and the top ten carry roughly 2%. V was cut by 0 bases and J by 7 bases, with 18 bases left in between. Germline values: CDR1 KGHSH, CDR2 LQKENI. The CDR3 sequence is 16 residues long. The sample belongs to a study of graft-versus-host responses after intestinal transplantation. The sample was unstimulated CD8+ T cells sorted from spleen or lymph node cells, taken before intestinal transplant. The chain links TRBV18 to TRBJ2-5; the D is unclear. The clonotype comes from a human donor who received an intestinal transplant. In DNA form, the CDR3 reads TGTGCCAGCTCACCACCGTGGCAGGAAGGTGGTAGGACCCAGTACTTC. Its protein is CASSPPWQEGGRTQYF. Combining the CDR3 with reference TRBV18 and TRBJ2-5 gives the whole variable domain NAGVMQNPRHLVRRRGQEARLRCSPMKGHSHVYWYRQLPEEGLKFMVYLQKENIIDESGMPKERFSAEFPKEGPSILRIQQVVRGDSAAYFCASSPPWQEGGRTQYFGPGTRLLVL.